Listed here are 21 T cell receptor beta chains from one sample, sequenced in a study of control samples from healthy donors and cancer patients. The repertoire was sequenced with immunoSEQ multiplex PCR; TCRdb's copy has only in-frame clones and lacks some. Here the sample spans some 150,000 clones, 96% being singletons. Sequences were obtained from blood. The receptors originated from a woman in her twenties or thirties in good health.

The gene calls are TRBV7-2 and TRBJ1-5; maybe TRBD1 (6 bases). The V gene lost 5 bases and the J gene lost 2 bases, with 10 bases spanning the gap. Germline CDR1 reads SGHTA; CDR2 reads FQGNSA. This CDR3 has 14 amino acids. This CDR3 reads CASSQRTGNQPQHF. The DNA for the CDR3 is TGTGCCAGCAGCCAACGGACAGGCAATCAGCCCCAGCATTTT.

V is TRBV10-3 and J is TRBJ2-7; D is perhaps TRBD1 (5 bases). CDR1 is ENHRY, CDR2 SYGVKD, per germline. This CDR3 is 15 amino acids long. V was cut by 1 base and J by 1 base, with 11 bases left in between. As DNA, the CDR3 is TGTGCCATCAGTGAGTTAGGTAAGGGGTCCTACGAGCAGTACTTC. This translates into CAISELGKGSYEQYF.

This sequence joins TRBV6-8 and TRBJ1-1; weak D call: TRBD1 (6 bases). Germline V gives CDR1 MNHGY, CDR2 SAAAGT. The CDR3 loop spans 14 amino acids. V gave up 7 bases and J gave up 1 base, with 13 bases separating them. The CDR3 DNA reads TGTGCCAGCATACAGGGTGGGGGGAACACTGAAGCTTTCTTT. This codes for CASIQGGGNTEAFF.

This rearrangement joins TRBV10-2 to TRBJ1-1; D may be TRBD1 (6 bases). The CDR3 length is 15 residues. V was clipped by 0 bases and J by 1 base, with 9 bases between them. Germline CDR1 and CDR2: WSHSY and SAAADI. CDR3 in DNA: TGCGCCAGCAGTGAGTCGCGACAGGAGAACACTGAAGCTTTCTTT. Encoded protein: CASSESRQENTEAFF.

This rearrangement joins TRBV18 to TRBJ2-7, with 8 bases that match TRBD2. Germline loops: CDR1 KGHSH, CDR2 LQKENI. V was clipped by 3 bases and J by 6 bases; unmatched bases: 10. CDR3 length equals 15 residues. The chain's CDR3 is CASSPRTGTSFEQYF. In DNA, the CDR3 is TGTGCCAGCTCACCGCGAACCGGGACTAGTTTCGAGCAGTACTTC.

This clone was seen a single time. The chain is built from TRBV11-3 and TRBJ1-1, with 7 bases that match TRBD1. Trimming removed 1 base from V and 8 bases from J; junction bases left unmatched: 10. This CDR3 has 15 amino acids. From germline, CDR1 is SGHNT and CDR2 YENEEA. For the CDR3, the DNA is TGTGCCAGCAGCTTAGTCTTATCCTTGACAGGGGAAGCTTTCTTT. Translation gives CASSLVLSLTGEAFF. Full variable domain (remainder filled in from reference TRBV11-3 and TRBJ1-1): EAGVVQSPRYKIIEKKQPVAFWCNPISGHNTLYWYLQNLGQGPELLIRYENEEAVDDSQLPKDRFSAERLKGVDSTLKIQPAELGDSAVYLCASSLVLSLTGEAFFGQGTRLTVV.

A few counts support this clone. The genes are TRBV3-1 (or the pseudogene TRBV3-2) and TRBJ2-5; tentative D call: TRBD2 (5 bases). V lost 4 bases and J lost 5, with 5 bases in between. The CDR3 consists of 11 residues. Germline V gene lookup returns CDR1 LGHDT and CDR2 YNNKEL (reference sequence). The CDR3 DNA sequence: TGTGCCAGCAGCCGAGGGGAGACCCAGTACTTC. It encodes CASSRGETQYF.

This chain links TRBV28 with TRBJ1-6; 7 positions match TRBD1. This CDR3 is built from 18 residues. Germline trimming cut 6 bases from V and 0 bases from J; bases unmatched to any gene: 11. Looked up from germline, CDR1 is MDHEN and CDR2 is SYDVKM. DNA of the CDR3: TGTGCCAGCAGCCCACTACAGGGGCCTAGCTCCTATAATTCACCCCTCCACTTT. Its translation: CASSPLQGPSSYNSPLHF.

The sample holds one count of this clone. This chain's CDR3 is CASSLSGQNTDTQYF. CDR3 nucleotides: TGTGCCAGCAGTTTATCTGGGCAGAACACAGATACGCAGTATTTT. This sequence joins TRBV28 and TRBJ2-3, with D unresolved. The CDR3 is 15 residues long. From germline, CDR1 is MDHEN and CDR2 SYDVKM. V shed 1 base and J shed 2 bases, with 10 bases lying between them.

CDR3: CASSESHTQPQHF. CDR3 DNA: TGCGCCAGCAGTGAGTCTCACACTCAGCCCCAGCATTTT. V and J are TRBV10-2 and TRBJ1-5; D is uncertain. The CDR3 extends over 13 amino acids. Trimming stripped 0 bases from V and 6 bases from J, with 6 bases between. Germline V gene lookup returns CDR1 WSHSY and CDR2 SAAADI.

The rearrangement uses TRBV5-1 and TRBJ2-1; D not certain. This CDR3 is 15 amino acids long. Trimming removed 1 base from V and 1 base from J, with 9 bases in between. In germline, CDR1 is SGHRS, CDR2 YFSETQ. The CDR3 DNA follows: TGCGCCAGCAGCTTGAGGCAGGTATCCTACAATGAGCAGTTCTTC. It specifies CASSLRQVSYNEQFF.

There are a few counts of this clone. This sequence joins TRBV6-5 and TRBJ2-2; D is possibly TRBD1 (6 bases). V gave up 7 bases and J gave up 5 bases, with 8 bases separating them. CDR1 is MNHEY and CDR2 is SVGAGI in the germline V gene. The length of the CDR3 is 12 residues. The CDR3 DNA reads TGTGCCAGCAAGGGGGAAACCGGGGAGCTGTTTTTT. Residues: CASKGETGELFF.

This chain joins TRBV6-5 and TRBJ1-1; no clear D. CDR3 size: 13 residues. Germline assignment: CDR1 MNHEY and CDR2 SVGAGI. Trimming removed 0 bases from V and 8 bases from J, with 10 bases in between. The CDR3 DNA reads TGTGCCAGCAGTTACTCGAAAGCGGGAGAAGCTTTCTTT. It translates to CASSYSKAGEAFF.

The chain carries TRBV6-1 and TRBJ1-5; D remains ambiguous. Germline V gives CDR1 MNHNS, CDR2 SASEGT. This CDR3 comprises 12 residues. V gave up 2 bases and J gave up 3 bases, with 2 bases separating them. The CDR3: CASSEINQPQHF. In nucleotides, the CDR3 is TGTGCCAGCAGTGAAATCAATCAGCCCCAGCATTTT.

The V gene is TRBV7-2, the J gene TRBJ1-1; D remains ambiguous. This CDR3 is 14 amino acids long. Per the germline V gene, CDR1 is SGHTA and CDR2 is FQGNSA. Trimming shortened V by 3 bases and J by 3 bases, and 11 bases separated the two germline ends. CDR3 nucleotides: TGTGCCAGCAGCTTGCCCGGGAAGGACACTGAAGCTTTCTTT. Residues: CASSLPGKDTEAFF.

The chain couples TRBV28 to TRBJ2-1, with D tentatively TRBD2 (5 bases). CDR1 is MDHEN and CDR2 is SYDVKM in the germline V gene. V lost 6 bases, J lost 1 base, and 7 bases lay in between. CDR3 length: 13 amino acids. The chain's CDR3 is CASRRGSYNEQFF. As DNA, the CDR3 is TGTGCCAGCAGACGGGGATCCTACAATGAGCAGTTCTTC.

The rearrangement uses TRBV27 and TRBJ2-1; TRBD2 aligns across 9 bases. CDR3 size: 20 residues. V was clipped by 3 bases and J by 0 bases; unmatched bases: 15. The germline V gene has CDR1 MNHEY and CDR2 SMNVEV (reference sequence). The DNA of the CDR3 is TGTGCCAGCAGTTTGGGTAGACGGACTAGCGTCTATAGCTCCTACAATGAGCAGTTCTTC. It encodes CASSLGRRTSVYSSYNEQFF.

The gene calls are TRBV28 and TRBJ1-2; weak D call: TRBD1 (6 bases). The CDR3 extends over 13 amino acids. Germline V gene data show CDR1 as MDHEN and CDR2 as SYDVKM. Trimming pared 7 bases from V and 6 bases from J, leaving 15 bases between. CDR3 residues: CASTSRGRNGYTF. The CDR3 bases are TGTGCCAGCACCTCCCGGGGGCGGAATGGCTACACCTTC.

This rearrangement joins TRBV7-2 to TRBJ2-7; the D gene is possibly TRBD2 (5 bases). The V gene lost 5 bases and the J gene lost 2 bases, with 7 bases spanning the gap. This CDR3 has 12 amino acids. Germline V gives CDR1 SGHTA, CDR2 FQGNSA. CDR3 residues: CASSHGAYEQYF. The DNA for the CDR3 is TGTGCCAGCAGCCACGGGGCCTACGAGCAGTACTTC.

This clone was found once. This chain joins TRBV24-1 and TRBJ1-2; TRBD1 agrees at 10 bases. With V trimmed by 3 bases and J by 7 bases, 7 bases remained unmatched. This CDR3 is built from 15 residues. Germline V lookup: CDR1 KGHDR, CDR2 SFDVKD. CDR3 amino acids: CATSDPTGGSFGYTF. Here the CDR3 DNA reads TGTGCCACCAGTGATCCGACAGGGGGCTCCTTTGGCTACACCTTC.

The chain joins TRBV10-3 to TRBJ2-1; 10 bases are a match to TRBD1. Germline V gives CDR1 ENHRY, CDR2 SYGVKD. V gave up 0 bases and J gave up 4 bases; unmatched junction bases: 3. The CDR3 runs to 16 residues. In nucleotides, the CDR3 is TGTGCCATCAGTGAGTCGCCGGGACAGGGGTACAATGAGCAGTTCTTC. Protein: CAISESPGQGYNEQFF.